A selection of T cell receptor beta chains follows, all from one sample in a study of T cell responses to AZD1222 COVID-19 vaccine. Clones were sequenced by immunoSEQ multiplex PCR, and TCRdb holds only the in-frame ones, with some missing. The sample includes 95,000 to 150,000 clones, 85% to 95% of them seen just once. Sample: peripheral blood, taken on day 0 of AZD1222 vaccination. The receptors shown here come from an adult in good health. The CDR3 runs from the conserved cysteine through the conserved F or W. The order of the fields is CDR3 length, D gene, clone size, J gene, V gene, CDR3 protein, CDR3 DNA. A D gene is named only where the DNA matches it firmly. For some rows the clone size is stated as once, few or many, or as a class when expanded; others skip it.

CDR3 length: 16
D gene: -
clone size: few
J gene: TRBJ1-2
V gene: TRBV7-3
CDR3 protein: CASSLEPGKGLGGYTF
CDR3 DNA: TGTGCCAGCAGCTTAGAGCCAGGGAAAGGGCTTGGAGGCTACACCTTC

CDR3 length: 15
D gene: TRBD2
clone size: once
J gene: TRBJ2-5
V gene: TRBV6-6
CDR3 protein: CASSPQGGSGETQYF
CDR3 DNA: TGTGCCAGCAGCCCCCAAGGCGGGAGTGGAGAGACCCAGTACTTC

CDR3 length: 15
D gene: -
clone size: -
J gene: TRBJ1-4
V gene: TRBV7-9
CDR3 protein: CASTIQGSGDEKLFF
CDR3 DNA: TGTGCCAGCACCATACAGGGTAGCGGGGATGAAAAACTGTTTTTT

CDR3 length: 14
D gene: -
clone size: -
J gene: TRBJ2-2
V gene: TRBV7-3
CDR3 protein: CASSLDGLGRGLFF
CDR3 DNA: TGTGCCAGCAGCTTAGATGGTTTAGGGCGGGGGCTGTTTTTT

CDR3 length: 15
D gene: TRBD2
clone size: -
J gene: TRBJ2-1
V gene: TRBV7-6
CDR3 protein: CASSLGSGKYNEQFF
CDR3 DNA: TGTGCCAGCAGCTTGGGTAGCGGGAAATATAATGAGCAGTTCTTC

CDR3 length: 13
D gene: -
clone size: -
J gene: TRBJ1-5
V gene: TRBV30
CDR3 protein: CAWSVKGNQPQHF
CDR3 DNA: TGTGCCTGGAGTGTAAAGGGAAATCAGCCCCAGCATTTT

CDR3 length: 15
D gene: TRBD1
clone size: -
J gene: TRBJ1-5
V gene: TRBV18
CDR3 protein: CASSTQGAQDQPQHF
CDR3 DNA: TGTGCCAGCTCTACCCAGGGGGCCCAGGATCAGCCCCAGCATTTT

CDR3 length: 13
D gene: -
clone size: -
J gene: TRBJ1-1
V gene: TRBV25-1
CDR3 protein: CASSWTSNTEAFF
CDR3 DNA: TGTGCCAGCAGTTGGACATCGAACACTGAAGCTTTCTTT

CDR3 length: 14
D gene: -
clone size: -
J gene: TRBJ1-2
V gene: TRBV18
CDR3 protein: CASSPLQREQGYTF
CDR3 DNA: TGTGCCAGCTCACCCCTACAAAGGGAGCAAGGCTACACCTTC

CDR3 length: 14
D gene: -
clone size: once
J gene: TRBJ2-2
V gene: TRBV24-1
CDR3 protein: CATSDLSDTGELFF
CDR3 DNA: TGTGCCACCAGTGATTTGTCGGACACCGGGGAGCTGTTTTTT

CDR3 length: 13
D gene: -
clone size: -
J gene: TRBJ1-1
V gene: TRBV5-1
CDR3 protein: CASSSASGAQAFF
CDR3 DNA: TGCGCCAGCAGCTCAGCATCAGGGGCTCAAGCTTTCTTT

CDR3 length: 13
D gene: -
clone size: -
J gene: TRBJ1-1
V gene: TRBV7-9
CDR3 protein: CASSPTVTKEAFF
CDR3 DNA: TGTGCCAGCAGTCCCACCGTGACAAAGGAAGCTTTCTTT

CDR3 length: 12
D gene: -
clone size: -
J gene: TRBJ1-2
V gene: TRBV6-6
CDR3 protein: CASRTDLGGYTF
CDR3 DNA: TGTGCCAGCCGGACAGATCTGGGTGGCTACACCTTC

CDR3 length: 14
D gene: TRBD1
clone size: -
J gene: TRBJ1-5
V gene: TRBV3-1/TRBV3-2
CDR3 protein: CASSRGQGSQPQHF
CDR3 DNA: TGTGCCAGCAGCAGAGGACAGGGGAGTCAGCCCCAGCATTTT

CDR3 length: 13
D gene: -
clone size: -
J gene: TRBJ1-1
V gene: TRBV30
CDR3 protein: CAWSFLSNTEAFF
CDR3 DNA: TGTGCCTGGAGTTTCCTGTCGAACACTGAAGCTTTCTTT

CDR3 length: 15
D gene: TRBD1
clone size: -
J gene: TRBJ1-2
V gene: TRBV7-2
CDR3 protein: CASSLGGQGSGGYTF
CDR3 DNA: TGTGCCAGCAGCTTAGGGGGACAGGGGTCTGGTGGCTACACCTTC

CDR3 length: 14
D gene: -
clone size: -
J gene: TRBJ2-7
V gene: TRBV3-1/TRBV3-2
CDR3 protein: CASSQAVAFYEQYF
CDR3 DNA: TGTGCCAGCAGCCAAGCGGTGGCCTTCTACGAGCAGTACTTC

CDR3 length: 15
D gene: -
clone size: -
J gene: TRBJ1-1
V gene: TRBV7-2
CDR3 protein: CASSPRGGRHVEAFF
CDR3 DNA: TGTGCCAGCAGCCCACGAGGGGGACGACACGTTGAAGCTTTCTTT

CDR3 length: 13
D gene: -
clone size: -
J gene: TRBJ2-7
V gene: TRBV9
CDR3 protein: CASSVEVGTEQYF
CDR3 DNA: TGTGCCAGCAGCGTAGAAGTAGGGACCGAGCAGTACTTC

CDR3 length: 15
D gene: -
clone size: few
J gene: TRBJ1-6
V gene: TRBV19
CDR3 protein: CASSRTARHNSPLHF
CDR3 DNA: TGTGCCAGTAGCAGGACAGCAAGGCATAATTCACCCCTCCACTTT

CDR3 length: 16
D gene: TRBD2
clone size: -
J gene: TRBJ2-5
V gene: TRBV7-2
CDR3 protein: CASNKTAGRDSGTQYF
CDR3 DNA: TGTGCCAGCAACAAAACGGCGGGGAGGGATTCGGGGACCCAGTACTTC

CDR3 length: 14
D gene: TRBD1
clone size: -
J gene: TRBJ1-2
V gene: TRBV10-3
CDR3 protein: CAIRGTEANYGYTF
CDR3 DNA: TGTGCCATCAGGGGGACAGAAGCTAACTATGGCTACACCTTC

CDR3 length: 17
D gene: TRBD1
clone size: -
J gene: TRBJ1-3
V gene: TRBV7-2
CDR3 protein: CASSSYRGRNSGNTIYF
CDR3 DNA: TGTGCCAGCAGCTCCTATAGGGGGCGGAACTCTGGAAACACCATATATTTT

CDR3 length: 14
D gene: -
clone size: -
J gene: TRBJ1-5
V gene: TRBV6-2/TRBV6-3
CDR3 protein: CASSYWALDQPQHF
CDR3 DNA: TGTGCCAGCAGTTACTGGGCACTAGATCAGCCCCAGCATTTT

CDR3 length: 13
D gene: -
clone size: -
J gene: TRBJ1-2
V gene: TRBV2
CDR3 protein: CASSDMTDYGYTF
CDR3 DNA: TGTGCCAGCAGTGATATGACCGACTATGGCTACACCTTC

CDR3 length: 14
D gene: TRBD1
clone size: -
J gene: TRBJ2-1
V gene: TRBV7-3
CDR3 protein: CASSAGQGRNEQFF
CDR3 DNA: TGTGCCAGCAGTGCCGGACAGGGTCGCAATGAGCAGTTCTTC

CDR3 length: 16
D gene: TRBD1
clone size: -
J gene: TRBJ2-3
V gene: TRBV5-4
CDR3 protein: CASSTGQGDLGDTQYF
CDR3 DNA: TGTGCCAGCAGCACGGGACAGGGAGATTTGGGAGATACGCAGTATTTT

CDR3 length: 15
D gene: -
clone size: -
J gene: TRBJ2-3
V gene: TRBV19
CDR3 protein: CASSVGTRGTDTQYF
CDR3 DNA: TGTGCCAGTAGCGTCGGGACCCGTGGTACAGATACGCAGTATTTT

CDR3 length: 15
D gene: -
clone size: -
J gene: TRBJ2-3
V gene: TRBV11-3
CDR3 protein: CASSLGGYSTDTQYF
CDR3 DNA: TGTGCCAGCAGCTTAGGAGGGTATAGCACAGATACGCAGTATTTT

CDR3 length: 14
D gene: -
clone size: -
J gene: TRBJ1-1
V gene: TRBV5-1
CDR3 protein: CASSLQSMNTEAFF
CDR3 DNA: TGCGCCAGCAGCTTACAGAGCATGAACACTGAAGCTTTCTTT

CDR3 length: 17
D gene: TRBD1
clone size: -
J gene: TRBJ1-2
V gene: TRBV11-2
CDR3 protein: CASSSLRRQGVDYGYTF
CDR3 DNA: TGTGCCAGCAGCTCGTTAAGAAGACAGGGGGTGGACTATGGCTACACCTTC

CDR3 length: 12
D gene: -
clone size: once
J gene: TRBJ1-5
V gene: TRBV2
CDR3 protein: CASSAGPQPQHF
CDR3 DNA: TGTGCCAGCAGCGCAGGGCCACAGCCCCAGCATTTT

CDR3 length: 17
D gene: -
clone size: -
J gene: TRBJ1-6
V gene: TRBV9
CDR3 protein: CASSVGGRVDGNSPLHF
CDR3 DNA: TGTGCCAGCAGCGTAGGGGGGAGGGTAGATGGGAATTCACCCCTCCACTTT

CDR3 length: 12
D gene: -
clone size: -
J gene: TRBJ2-1
V gene: TRBV28
CDR3 protein: CASSSRKNEQFF
CDR3 DNA: TGTGCCAGCAGTTCCCGAAAGAATGAGCAGTTCTTC

CDR3 length: 14
D gene: -
clone size: -
J gene: TRBJ1-6
V gene: TRBV30
CDR3 protein: CAWSVSWGDSPLHF
CDR3 DNA: TGTGCCTGGAGTGTTTCCTGGGGAGATTCACCCCTCCACTTT

CDR3 length: 14
D gene: TRBD2
clone size: few
J gene: TRBJ2-1
V gene: TRBV6-5
CDR3 protein: CASSLSGLYNEQFF
CDR3 DNA: TGTGCCAGCAGCCTCTCGGGACTATACAATGAGCAGTTCTTC

CDR3 length: 16
D gene: -
clone size: -
J gene: TRBJ1-2
V gene: TRBV5-1
CDR3 protein: CASSSTGGLLDYGYTF
CDR3 DNA: TGCGCCAGCAGCAGTACAGGCGGTCTTTTGGACTATGGCTACACCTTC

CDR3 length: 14
D gene: -
clone size: -
J gene: TRBJ1-3
V gene: TRBV9
CDR3 protein: CASSVGQVGNTIYF
CDR3 DNA: TGTGCCAGCAGCGTAGGACAGGTTGGAAACACCATATATTTT

CDR3 length: 13
D gene: -
clone size: -
J gene: TRBJ1-2
V gene: TRBV4-3
CDR3 protein: CASSQWGADGYTF
CDR3 DNA: TGCGCCAGCAGCCAGTGGGGGGCTGATGGCTACACCTTC

CDR3 length: 15
D gene: -
clone size: -
J gene: TRBJ1-1
V gene: TRBV24-1
CDR3 protein: CATSGPGRVGAEAFF
CDR3 DNA: TGTGCCACCAGTGGCCCGGGCCGGGTTGGGGCTGAAGCTTTCTTT

CDR3 length: 16
D gene: -
clone size: -
J gene: TRBJ1-2
V gene: TRBV27
CDR3 protein: CASREWGDAQGYGYTF
CDR3 DNA: TGTGCCAGCAGGGAATGGGGGGACGCACAAGGTTATGGCTACACCTTC

CDR3 length: 15
D gene: -
clone size: -
J gene: TRBJ1-2
V gene: TRBV9
CDR3 protein: CASSPRHEGSYGYTF
CDR3 DNA: TGTGCCAGCAGCCCCCGTCATGAGGGAAGCTATGGCTACACCTTC

CDR3 length: 15
D gene: TRBD1
clone size: -
J gene: TRBJ1-2
V gene: TRBV19
CDR3 protein: CASSIVGTGLDGYTF
CDR3 DNA: TGTGCCAGTAGTATAGTGGGGACAGGGTTGGATGGCTACACCTTC

CDR3 length: 14
D gene: -
clone size: -
J gene: TRBJ1-1
V gene: TRBV7-6
CDR3 protein: CASSLEGRGTEAFF
CDR3 DNA: TGTGCCAGCAGCTTAGAGGGACGGGGGACTGAAGCTTTCTTT

CDR3 length: 14
D gene: -
clone size: -
J gene: TRBJ1-1
V gene: TRBV19
CDR3 protein: CASNLQGRNTEAFF
CDR3 DNA: TGTGCCAGCAATCTACAGGGACGGAACACTGAAGCTTTCTTT

CDR3 length: 12
D gene: -
clone size: -
J gene: TRBJ1-2
V gene: TRBV12-3/TRBV12-4
CDR3 protein: CASSFGVHGYTF
CDR3 DNA: TGTGCCAGCAGTTTCGGGGTACATGGCTACACCTTC

CDR3 length: 13
D gene: TRBD1
clone size: -
J gene: TRBJ1-2
V gene: TRBV2
CDR3 protein: CASSVDRREGYTF
CDR3 DNA: TGTGCCAGCAGTGTGGACAGGAGGGAAGGCTACACCTTC

CDR3 length: 17
D gene: -
clone size: -
J gene: TRBJ2-1
V gene: TRBV6-1
CDR3 protein: CASSEGILTSIYNEQFF
CDR3 DNA: TGTGCCAGCAGTGAAGGGATCTTGACTAGTATCTACAATGAGCAGTTCTTC

CDR3 length: 16
D gene: -
clone size: -
J gene: TRBJ2-7
V gene: TRBV4-1
CDR3 protein: CASSQAHLGQIYEQYF
CDR3 DNA: TGCGCCAGCAGCCAAGCACACCTCGGGCAGATATACGAGCAGTACTTC

CDR3 length: 16
D gene: -
clone size: -
J gene: TRBJ1-3
V gene: TRBV3-1/TRBV3-2
CDR3 protein: CASSQDQGRGGNTIYF
CDR3 DNA: TGTGCCAGCAGCCAAGATCAGGGCAGGGGAGGAAACACCATATATTTT

CDR3 length: 17
D gene: -
clone size: -
J gene: TRBJ1-2
V gene: TRBV9
CDR3 protein: CASSVAVEISDNYGYTF
CDR3 DNA: TGTGCCAGCAGCGTAGCGGTAGAGATAAGCGATAACTATGGCTACACCTTC

CDR3 length: 12
D gene: -
clone size: once
J gene: TRBJ1-2
V gene: TRBV12-3/TRBV12-4
CDR3 protein: CASSRGGYGYTF
CDR3 DNA: TGTGCCAGCAGTCGAGGGGGCTATGGCTACACCTTC

CDR3 length: 15
D gene: -
clone size: -
J gene: TRBJ2-2
V gene: TRBV5-1
CDR3 protein: CASSLGAGNTGELFF
CDR3 DNA: TGCGCCAGCAGCTTGGGGGCAGGGAACACCGGGGAGCTGTTTTTT

CDR3 length: 14
D gene: TRBD2
clone size: few
J gene: TRBJ2-1
V gene: TRBV5-6
CDR3 protein: CASRNKAGSREQFF
CDR3 DNA: TGTGCCAGCAGAAACAAAGCGGGGTCTAGGGAGCAGTTCTTC

CDR3 length: 13
D gene: -
clone size: -
J gene: TRBJ1-1
V gene: TRBV9
CDR3 protein: CASSAGQNTEAFF
CDR3 DNA: TGTGCCAGCAGCGCCGGACAGAACACTGAAGCTTTCTTT

CDR3 length: 17
D gene: -
clone size: -
J gene: TRBJ2-1
V gene: TRBV21-1
CDR3 protein: CASSKVAGEGSYNEQFF
CDR3 DNA: TGTGCCAGCAGCAAAGTGGCGGGAGAGGGCTCCTACAATGAGCAGTTCTTC

CDR3 length: 17
D gene: -
clone size: -
J gene: TRBJ1-5
V gene: TRBV7-9
CDR3 protein: CASSSTIGGLSNQPQHF
CDR3 DNA: TGTGCCAGCAGCTCCACTATAGGGGGGCTGAGCAATCAGCCCCAGCATTTT

CDR3 length: 14
D gene: -
clone size: -
J gene: TRBJ2-5
V gene: TRBV5-1
CDR3 protein: CASSFQTSQETQYF
CDR3 DNA: TGCGCCAGCAGCTTCCAGACTAGCCAAGAGACCCAGTACTTC